Following are 5 T cell receptor beta chains from one sample sequenced in a study of T cell repertoires and HLA-DP antigens. The repertoire was sequenced with immunoSEQ multiplex PCR; TCRdb's copy has only in-frame clones and lacks some. The data hold about 110,000 clones, with 80% to 95% observed a single time. The antigens these receptors bind are not known. The sequenced material came from CD4+ T cells from PBMCs. The source is a woman under 30 in good health and CMV-seronegative.

About this clone: The junction differs from germline at one of its ends, possibly a read error. The chain carries TRBV5-4 and TRBJ1-1; 11 bases are a match to TRBD1. The CDR3 spans 15 residues. Germline assignment: CDR1 SGHNT and CDR2 YYREEE (reference sequence). The CDR3 protein is CASRLGQGGDTEAFF. Here the CDR3 DNA reads TGTGCCAGCAGGTTGGGACAGGGGGGGGACACTGAAGCTTTCTTT.

The chain links TRBV19 to TRBJ2-6; 9 bases map to TRBD1. Germline assignment: CDR1 LNHDA and CDR2 SQIVND (reference sequence). J gave up 7 bases and V 9 bases, and 7 bases lay outside the gene matches. The CDR3 is made up of 14 amino acids. CDR3 loop: CASGGQGGANVLTF. CDR3 coding DNA: TGTGCCAGCGGGGGACAGGGTGGTGCCAACGTCCTGACTTTC.

This clone turned up a few times. J is TRBJ1-4 and V is TRBV5-5, with a weak D call TRBD1 (6 bases). CDR1 is SGHKS and CDR2 is YYEKEE in the germline V gene (reference sequence). This CDR3 contains 16 residues. V was trimmed by 4 bases and J by 8 bases, leaving 21 bases between them. The CDR3 nucleotides are TGTGCCAGCAGCAACCCTGCGCCGACAGGCGGAGAAAAACTGTTTTTT. It codes for CASSNPAPTGGEKLFF.

The rearrangement links TRBV2 to TRBJ2-5; a weak D match, TRBD2 (6 bases). The CDR3 covers 13 residues. CDR1 is SNHLY and CDR2 is FYNNEI in the germline V gene. V was trimmed by 4 bases and J by 5 bases, leaving 11 bases between them. CDR3 nucleotides: TGTGCCAGCAGTGTCGGGGGACGCGAGACCCAGTACTTC. Its protein is CASSVGGRETQYF.

The CDR3 DNA reads as TGTGCCAGCACCTCGCATGGGTTGGGGTTCTACGAGCAGTACTTC. As protein: CASTSHGLGFYEQYF. The V call is TRBV28, the J call TRBJ2-7; D gene uncertain. Germline V lookup: CDR1 MDHEN, CDR2 SYDVKM. The CDR3 runs 15 residues. V was shortened by 7 bases and J by 3 bases, with 19 bases between the two germline ends.